This TCR beta chain was observed in a study of T cells in Graves' hyperthyroidism and ophthalmopathy. Study outcomes and limitations: Among thyroid clonotypes expanded above 0.001, most also appeared in blood.

This clonotype was counted at least ten times. Its antigen is unknown. V was pared by 3 bases and J by 3 bases, with 18 bases between. CDR1 is LGHDT and CDR2 is YNNKEL in the germline V gene (reference sequence). The CDR3 loop spans 16 amino acids. Amplified TCR beta CDR3 regions came from RNA transcripts. With the HTBI primer set, the TCR CDR3 went through a first round of RT-PCR. TCRdb reanalysed the multiplex PCR reads using MiXCR and keeps one entry per CDR3 protein. Of 150,000 or so distinct CDR3 sequences in the sample, just under 9.5% were seen once. Patients aged 18 to 65 had newly diagnosed hyperthyroidism of under 2 months' duration. Those patients with uncontrolled infection, other autoimmune disease, pregnancy or lactation were excluded. The PBMCs were taken from around 10 ml of fresh peripheral blood.

The TCR originated in a woman aged 18-29 years with Graves' hyperthyroidism that later progressed to Graves' ophthalmopathy. Sequencing input: blood. The chain carries TRBV3-1 and TRBJ2-7; D tentatively fits TRBD1 or TRBD2 (5 bases each). The CDR3 loop reads CASSHGGRTMGYEQYF. In nucleotides, the CDR3 is TGTGCCAGCAGCCACGGAGGTAGGACAATGGGCTACGAGCAGTACTTC.